This T cell receptor (beta chain) derives from a study of T-cell memory formation after mild COVID-19. Study results and caveats: Some clones that responded turned up in pre-infection memory, which suggests that cross-reactive memory joined in. Most CD4+ clones that shrank were in CM and EM, while CD8+ ones turned up in EMRA.

The V gene's germline CDR1 is SGHRS and CDR2 YFSETQ. CDR3 size: 14 residues. V lost 1 base, J lost 5 bases, and 12 bases lay in between. TCR alpha and TCR beta cDNA libraries carrying sample barcodes and UMIs came from 5'RACE with constant-segment primers. TCRdb re-called the 5' RACE reads with MiXCR, one entry per CDR3 protein. The table has around 30,000 distinct CDR3 sequences, around 12% seen once. This clonotype has only a few counts. As yet, its antigen is unknown. The chain has TRBV5-1 and TRBJ1-1, with D possibly matching TRBD1 (6 bases). The TCR originated in an adult woman who had mild COVID-19 (a few samples of this study predate the infection). Cell type and time point are not known. Specimen: PBMCs or a T cell subset sorted from them (not recorded which). This CDR3 is CASSLTGGGTEAFF. CDR3 in DNA: TGCGCCAGCAGCTTGACGGGAGGGGGAACTGAAGCTTTCTTT. The whole variable domain, remainder taken from reference TRBV5-1 and TRBJ1-1, is KAGVTQTPRYLIKTRGQQVTLSCSPISGHRSVSWYQQTPGQGLQFLFEYFSETQRNKGNFPGRFSGRQFSNSRSEMNVSTLELGDSALYLCASSLTGGGTEAFFGQGTRLTVV.